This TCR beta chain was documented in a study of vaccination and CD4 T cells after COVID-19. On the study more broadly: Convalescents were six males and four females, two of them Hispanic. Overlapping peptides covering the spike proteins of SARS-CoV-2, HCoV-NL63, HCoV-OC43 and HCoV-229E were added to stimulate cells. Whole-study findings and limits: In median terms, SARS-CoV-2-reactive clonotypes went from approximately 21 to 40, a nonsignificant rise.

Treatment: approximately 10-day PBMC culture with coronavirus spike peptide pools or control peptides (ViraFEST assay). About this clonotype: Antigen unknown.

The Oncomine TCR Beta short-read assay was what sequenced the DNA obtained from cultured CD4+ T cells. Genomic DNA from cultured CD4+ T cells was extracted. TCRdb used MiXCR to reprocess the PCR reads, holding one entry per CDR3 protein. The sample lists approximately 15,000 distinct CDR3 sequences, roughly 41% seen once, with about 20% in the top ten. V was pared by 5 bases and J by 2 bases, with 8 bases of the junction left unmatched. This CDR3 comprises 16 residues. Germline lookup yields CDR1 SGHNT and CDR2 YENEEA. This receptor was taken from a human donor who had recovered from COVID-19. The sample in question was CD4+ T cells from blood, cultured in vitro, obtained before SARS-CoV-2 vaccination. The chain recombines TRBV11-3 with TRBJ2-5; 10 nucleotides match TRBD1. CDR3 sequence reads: CASSPGQGFFQETQYF. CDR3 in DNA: TGTGCCAGCAGCCCGGGACAGGGGTTCTTTCAAGAGACCCAGTACTTC.